A single sample is the source of the 6 T cell receptor beta chains below, sequenced in a study of breast tumors, draining lymph nodes, adjacent tissues. TCRdb redid the calling of the multiplex PCR reads with MiXCR, one entry per CDR3 protein. The profile shows 200,000 to 300,000 distinct CDR3 sequences, over 30% of them singletons. Breast cancer patients provided tissue from their axillary draining lymph nodes. The sequenced sample was axillary lymph node tissue. The source of these receptors is a female donor with breast cancer. Some clones in this sample may be carry-over from other donors' samples.

About this clonotype itself: Just one base apart from a much larger clone, this may be a read error. V usage is TRBV7-9 and J usage is TRBJ2-7, with 9 bases fitting TRBD2. This CDR3 is 15 amino acids long. The germline V gene has CDR1 SEHNR and CDR2 FQNEAQ (reference sequence). The DNA for the CDR3 is TGTGCCAGCAGCTTAGATAGCGGGAGCTCCTACGAGCAGCACTTC. Its protein product is CASSLDSGSSYEQHF.

Of note for this clonotype: Relative to the germline gene, one junction end is altered; a read error may explain this. The chain recombines TRBV19 with TRBJ2-1, with a possible D match to TRBD2 (6 bases). Germline lookup yields CDR1 LNHDA and CDR2 SQIVND (reference sequence). The CDR3 is 17 residues long. Here the CDR3 reads CASSIAHGGDSYNEQSF. Written as DNA, the CDR3 is TGTGCCAGTAGTATAGCTCACGGGGGTGATTCCTACAATGAGCAGTCCTTC.

This clonotype was seen ten or more times. The J gene is TRBJ2-1, the V gene TRBV11-3; 7 bases align to TRBD1. V dropped 2 bases and J dropped 9; count of bases not matched to a gene: 1. The CDR3 has 12 amino acids. Germline loops: CDR1 SGHNT, CDR2 YENEEA. The DNA for the CDR3 is TGTGCCAGCAGCTTAACAGGGGCTGAGCAGTTCTTC. This translates into CASSLTGAEQFF.

This clonotype came up many times. V usage is TRBV9 and J usage is TRBJ1-6, with no clear D. Trimming took 1 base from V and 0 from J, leaving 8 bases between them. In germline, CDR1 is SGDLS, CDR2 YYNGEE. There are 16 residues in the CDR3. The CDR3 sequence: CASSVTPSSYNSPLHF. CDR3 DNA sequence: TGTGCCAGCAGCGTAACCCCCAGCTCCTATAATTCACCCCTCCACTTT.

Only one count was recorded for this clonotype. The chain couples TRBV5-6 to TRBJ1-2; 7 nucleotides agree with TRBD1. The CDR3 runs to 15 residues. V was clipped by 4 bases and J by 1 base; unmatched bases: 7. Germline loops: CDR1 SGHDT, CDR2 YYEEEE. The CDR3, as DNA: TGTGCCAGCAGCAATTTACAGGGGAGTAACTATGGCTACACCTTC. Translated: CASSNLQGSNYGYTF.

This clonotype was picked up many times. The chain employs TRBV6-5 and TRBJ2-7, with 9 bases matching TRBD1. Germline trimming cut 4 bases from V and 6 bases from J; bases unmatched to any gene: 10. Germline V gives CDR1 MNHEY, CDR2 SVGAGI. The CDR3 sequence is 15 residues long. CDR3 amino acids: CASSSLPDRGGEQYF. Here the CDR3 DNA reads TGTGCCAGCAGTTCCCTACCGGACAGGGGAGGCGAGCAGTACTTC.